This entry lists 31 T cell receptor beta chains sequenced from one sample in a study of T cell repertoires in ileal Crohn's disease. TCRdb keeps only in-frame clones here, not all; method: immunoSEQ multiplex PCR. This table holds several thousand clones, about nine tenths found once. Sequencing input: ileal tissue. Receptors originate from an adult with Crohn's disease.

V and J are TRBV6-1 and TRBJ1-5; perhaps TRBD1 as D (5 bases). This CDR3 is built from 14 residues. Deletions cut 8 bases from V and 0 bases from J, with 11 bases between. Germline V gives CDR1 MNHNS, CDR2 SASEGT. The CDR3 coding sequence is TGTGCCAGCGGGGGAGATTATAGCAATCAGCCCCAGCATTTT. Translating gives CASGGDYSNQPQHF.

V and J are TRBV10-3 and TRBJ2-3; D not certain. Trimming took off 8 bases at V and 5 bases at J, with 11 bases between the two ends. The length of the CDR3 is 12 residues. Per the germline V gene, CDR1 is ENHRY and CDR2 is SYGVKD. The CDR3 loop is CAIGTTGDTQYF. The CDR3 region has the DNA TGTGCCATCGGAACCACTGGAGATACGCAGTATTTT.

This rearrangement joins TRBV25-1 to TRBJ2-3; TRBD2 matches 8 bases. The trim removed 7 bases at V and 6 bases at J, leaving 12 bases unmatched. Germline V gives CDR1 MGHDK, CDR2 SYGVNS. The CDR3 length is 15 residues. In DNA, the CDR3 is TGTGCCAGCAAAAGGAGGAGCGGGAGCTGGGATACGCAGTATTTT. It translates to CASKRRSGSWDTQYF. Based on the CDR3 plus reference TRBV25-1 and TRBJ2-3, the full variable domain is EADIYQTPRYLVIGTGKKITLECSQTMGHDKMYWYQQDPGMELHLIHYSYGVNSTEKGDLSSESTVSRIRTEHFPLTLESARPSHTSQYLCASKRRSGSWDTQYFGPGTRLTVL.

CDR3 sequence (DNA): TGCAGCGCGGACAGATCGAACACTGAAGCTTTCTTT. Encoded protein: CSADRSNTEAFF. The chain has TRBV29-1 and TRBJ1-1; a weak D match, TRBD1 (6 bases). Deletions cut 7 bases from V and 1 base from J, with 10 bases between. The CDR3 sequence is 12 residues long. Germline CDR1 reads SQVTM; CDR2 reads ANQGSEA.

This chain joins TRBV14 and TRBJ1-2; TRBD1 matches 9 bases. J lost 4 bases, V lost 3 bases, and 6 bases had no gene match. This CDR3 region has 15 residues. Germline CDR1 is SGHDN and CDR2 is FVKESK. CDR3 protein: CASSHVGQGSYGYTF. The CDR3 DNA is TGTGCCAGCAGCCACGTGGGACAGGGAAGCTATGGCTACACCTTC.

By sample fraction, this clone is large (0.1 to 1%). The chain has TRBV7-4 and TRBJ1-2; D may be TRBD1 (6 bases). Germline CDR1 and CDR2: SGHVT and SQSDAQ. Trimming shortened V by 5 bases and J by 3 bases, and 25 bases separated the two germline ends. The CDR3 covers 18 residues. The CDR3 is CASSLPSGGARGDYGYTF. Here the CDR3 DNA reads TGTGCCAGCAGCCTCCCCAGTGGGGGGGCGCGGGGGGACTATGGCTACACCTTC.

The chain combines TRBV6-1 with TRBJ2-5, with 10 nucleotides matching TRBD2. The J segment lost 5 bases and the V segment lost 4 bases, leaving 7 bases of the junction unmatched. The CDR3 is 15 amino acids. Germline V lookup: CDR1 MNHNS, CDR2 SASEGT. The CDR3 bases are TGTGCCAGCAGTGCCAGCGGGAGGGCCGGGGAGACCCAGTACTTC. Translating it yields CASSASGRAGETQYF.

In nucleotides, the CDR3 is TGTGCCAGCAGTGCGGGGGCTAAGCTAATTTTCGCCAAAAACATTCAGTACTTC. This encodes CASSAGAKLIFAKNIQYF. The chain couples TRBV2 to TRBJ2-4; tentatively, D is TRBD1 or TRBD2 (6 bases each). This CDR3 spans 18 amino acids. Germline CDR1 reads SNHLY; CDR2 reads FYNNEI. V lost 4 bases to trimming and J lost 1 base, with 20 bases between them.

Only a few counts were recorded for this clone. The V call is TRBV7-3, the J call TRBJ2-1; 12 nucleotides line up with TRBD1. The V gene end was trimmed by 1 base and the J gene end by 9 bases; junction bases not matched to a gene: 7. The CDR3 spans 16 residues. Germline CDR1 and CDR2: SGHTA and FQGTGA. CDR3 coding DNA: TGTGCCAGCAGCTTAAGCCCGGGACAGGGGGCTTCTGAGCAGTTCTTC. Translating it yields CASSLSPGQGASEQFF.

The rearrangement joins TRBV6-6 to TRBJ1-2, with D possibly TRBD1 on 5 matching bases. The CDR3 spans 11 residues. V lost 7 bases to trimming and J lost 5 bases, with 8 bases between them. Germline V lookup: CDR1 MNHNY, CDR2 SVGAGI (reference sequence). The CDR3 sequence: CASTAGYGYTF. The CDR3 DNA is TGTGCCAGCACCGCAGGGTATGGCTACACCTTC.

The genes are TRBV6-6 and TRBJ2-3; possible D gene TRBD1, 6 bases. V was trimmed by 2 bases and J by 4 bases, leaving 16 bases between them. This CDR3 contains 16 residues. Germline V gene data show CDR1 as MNHNY and CDR2 as SVGAGI (reference sequence). CDR3 DNA: TGTGCCAGCAGTTACGCCCGGCAGGGGTTCGCAGATACGCAGTATTTT. Its protein product is CASSYARQGFADTQYF.

This CDR3 reads CASSGDRGLRGYTF. CDR3 DNA: TGTGCCAGCAGTGGGGACAGGGGGTTACGTGGCTACACCTTC. V usage is TRBV28 and J usage is TRBJ1-2; TRBD1 agrees at 11 bases. The CDR3 is 14 residues long. CDR1 is MDHEN and CDR2 is SYDVKM in the germline V gene. J lost 7 bases, V lost 5 bases, and 6 bases had no gene match.

The chain uses TRBV5-1 and TRBJ2-3, with D perhaps being TRBD1 or TRBD2 (5 bases each). This CDR3 is 14 amino acids long. Germline V gives CDR1 SGHRS, CDR2 YFSETQ. V was pared by 1 base and J by 3 bases, with 9 bases between. CDR3 sequence reads: CASSLLGETDTQYF. CDR3 nucleotides: TGCGCCAGCAGCTTGTTGGGGGAGACAGATACGCAGTATTTT.

V is TRBV2 and J is TRBJ2-4, with D perhaps TRBD1 (5 bases). This CDR3 is built from 10 residues. V was pared by 7 bases and J by 10 bases, with 8 bases between. Per germline, CDR1 SNHLY and CDR2 FYNNEI. The CDR3 nucleotides are TGTGCCAGCATAGGACAAATTCAGTACTTC. Translation gives CASIGQIQYF.

V and J are TRBV9 and TRBJ1-5, with unresolved D. CDR3 length: 16 amino acids. Germline CDR1 is SGDLS and CDR2 is YYNGEE. The V end lost 3 bases, the J end lost 9 bases, and 22 bases lay between the germline ends. CDR3 amino acids: CASSAQPGPDSLPQHF. The CDR3 DNA reads as TGTGCCAGCAGCGCCCAACCTGGGCCAGATTCATTGCCCCAGCATTTT.

This chain links TRBV6-4 with TRBJ1-2, with 8 bases matching TRBD1. Germline V gives CDR1 MRHNA, CDR2 SNTAGT. J lost 1 base, V lost 5 bases, and 15 bases had no gene match. This CDR3 has 18 residues. The CDR3 loop is CASSPRGGTGGLNYGYTF. CDR3 nucleotide sequence: TGTGCCAGCAGTCCCCGCGGCGGGACAGGTGGACTTAACTATGGCTACACCTTC.

The J gene is TRBJ1-2, the V gene TRBV6-4; 10 bases align to TRBD1. V trimming: 4 bases; J trimming: 4 bases; junction bases outside the gene matches: 6. The CDR3 consists of 15 residues. Germline CDR1 and CDR2: MRHNA and SNTAGT. The CDR3 reads CASSATTGGSYGYTF. The CDR3 region has the DNA TGTGCCAGCAGTGCCACGACAGGGGGCAGCTATGGCTACACCTTC.

V is TRBV6-6 and J is TRBJ1-2, with a tentative D call TRBD1 (6 bases). Germline CDR1 MNHNY, CDR2 SVGAGI (reference sequence). The CDR3 loop spans 14 amino acids. Trimming pared 8 bases from V and 5 bases from J, leaving 18 bases between. CDR3 protein: CASDIGLQGYGYTF. CDR3 in DNA: TGTGCCAGCGATATTGGGCTTCAGGGGTATGGCTACACCTTC.

With respect to this clone: The junction does not match germline at one end; this may be a read error. The chain links TRBV11-2 to TRBJ2-5; tentatively, D is TRBD1 or TRBD2 (5 bases each). The CDR3 is 16 amino acids. Germline loops: CDR1 SGHAT, CDR2 FQNNGV. In DNA form, the CDR3 reads TGTGCCAGCAGCCTAGATAGGGGAACCGGGATGGAGACCCAGTACTTC. As protein: CASSLDRGTGMETQYF.

The gene calls are TRBV2 and TRBJ1-4; D is possibly TRBD1 (6 bases). Germline V gene lookup returns CDR1 SNHLY and CDR2 FYNNEI. The V and J ends lost 6 bases and 5 bases respectively, with 10 bases between them. This CDR3 has 13 residues. This CDR3 reads CASRGQPNEKLFF. Written as DNA, the CDR3 is TGTGCCAGCAGAGGACAGCCGAATGAAAAACTGTTTTTT. Variable domain in full (rest from reference TRBV2 and TRBJ1-4): EPEVTQTPSHQVTQMGQEVILRCVPISNHLYFYWYRQILGQKVEFLVSFYNNEISEKSEIFDDQFSVERPDGSNFTLKIRSTKLEDSAMYFCASRGQPNEKLFFGSGTQLSVL.

V is TRBV15 and J is TRBJ2-7, with 9 bases identical to TRBD2. CDR1 is LNHNV and CDR2 is YYDKDF in the germline V gene (reference sequence). Trimming removed 0 bases from V and 6 bases from J; junction bases left unmatched: 6. The CDR3 has 15 residues. The CDR3 spells CATSRDYPSGAEQYF. In DNA form, the CDR3 reads TGTGCCACCAGCAGAGATTATCCTAGCGGGGCCGAGCAGTACTTC.

V and J are TRBV5-4 and TRBJ2-1; D might be TRBD2 (6 bases). V lost 3 bases and J 10 bases, leaving 14 bases between the germline ends. CDR3 length: 13 residues. Germline V gene data show CDR1 as SGHNT and CDR2 as YYREEE (reference sequence). The CDR3 bases are TGTGCCAGCAGCTGGAGGGGCTCAGGGGAGCAGTTCTTC. It codes for CASSWRGSGEQFF.

This clone came up once. The chain couples TRBV7-9 to TRBJ2-7; maybe TRBD1 (5 bases). Germline lookup yields CDR1 SEHNR and CDR2 FQNEAQ (reference sequence). The CDR3 spans 15 residues. V was clipped by 4 bases and J by 0 bases, with 13 bases between them. CDR3 coding DNA: TGTGCCAGCAGCTCGTCCAAGGACACCTCCTACGAGCAGTACTTC. This codes for CASSSSKDTSYEQYF.

This chain connects TRBV5-1 to TRBJ2-2, with 10 bases fitting TRBD1. Trimming took 1 base from V and 6 from J; bases not matched to a gene: 6. Germline V CDR1 and CDR2: SGHRS, YFSETQ. This CDR3 region has 16 residues. This CDR3 is CASSLRRQGAAGELFF. CDR3 sequence (DNA): TGCGCCAGCAGCTTGAGGAGACAGGGGGCCGCCGGGGAGCTGTTTTTT. Full variable domain (rest looked up from reference TRBV5-1 and TRBJ2-2): KAGVTQTPRYLIKTRGQQVTLSCSPISGHRSVSWYQQTPGQGLQFLFEYFSETQRNKGNFPGRFSGRQFSNSRSEMNVSTLELGDSALYLCASSLRRQGAAGELFFGEGSRLTVL.

The CDR3, as DNA: TGTGCCAGCGGGGCAGGGAGAAATGAAAAACTGTTTTTT. Translated: CASGAGRNEKLFF. The genes are TRBV11-2 and TRBJ1-4; D possibly corresponds to TRBD1 (5 bases). V was clipped by 8 bases and J by 5 bases, with 12 bases between them. CDR3 length: 13 amino acids. Germline V gene lookup returns CDR1 SGHAT and CDR2 FQNNGV. The complete variable domain, with remaining parts taken from reference TRBV11-2 and TRBJ1-4, reads EAGVAQSPRYKIIEKRQSVAFWCNPISGHATLYWYQQILGQGPKLLIQFQNNGVVDDSQLPKDRFSAERLKGVDSTLKIQPAKLEDSAVYLCASGAGRNEKLFFGSGTQLSVL.

The V gene is TRBV10-1, the J gene TRBJ2-2; D is uncertain. CDR3 length: 14 residues. V was clipped by 8 bases and J by 5 bases, with 15 bases between them. The germline V gene encodes CDR1 WNHNN and CDR2 SYGVQD (reference sequence). CDR3 nucleotide sequence: TGCGCCAGCTCCCCGCAGACCTTAACCGGGGAGCTGTTTTTT. Translated, it gives CASSPQTLTGELFF.

The rearrangement links TRBV27 to TRBJ2-2, with 7 bases aligning to TRBD1. Trimming cost V 8 bases and J 6 bases; bases outside gene matches: 3. The length of the CDR3 is 12 residues. The germline gives CDR1 MNHEY, CDR2 SMNVEV (reference sequence). The CDR3 DNA is TGTGCCAGCCGTCAGGGGGCCGGGGAGCTGTTTTTT. Translated, it gives CASRQGAGELFF.

V and J are TRBV18 and TRBJ2-7, with a weak D call TRBD1 (5 bases). CDR3 length equals 13 residues. In germline, CDR1 is KGHSH, CDR2 LQKENI. Trimming removed 4 bases from V and 3 bases from J, with 10 bases in between. The CDR3 nucleotides are TGTGCCAGCTCACTCGACAGTCTCTACGAGCAGTACTTC. Amino acids: CASSLDSLYEQYF.

The chain recombines TRBV18 with TRBJ2-3; 8 bases map to TRBD2. Germline CDR1 and CDR2: KGHSH and LQKENI. This CDR3 is 19 amino acids long. J gave up 1 base and V 3 bases, and 15 bases lay outside the gene matches. This chain's CDR3 is CASSPPLAGSRPGTDTQYF. The CDR3 nucleotides are TGTGCCAGCTCACCTCCTTTAGCGGGATCCCGGCCGGGCACAGATACGCAGTATTTT.

The chain employs TRBV5-4 and TRBJ1-2; D possibly corresponds to TRBD1 (6 bases). CDR1 and CDR2 from the germline V gene are SGHNT and YYREEE (reference sequence). The ends were cut back, 0 bases at V and 8 bases at J, with 17 bases in the middle. The CDR3 is 15 residues long. Written as DNA, the CDR3 is TGTGCCAGCAGCTTGGACCAGGGGACTATCTTGGGCTACACCTTC. Translation: CASSLDQGTILGYTF.

The chain combines TRBV25-1 with TRBJ1-1; no clear D. CDR3 length: 13 residues. From germline, CDR1 is MGHDK and CDR2 SYGVNS. With 8 bases removed from V and 6 bases from J, the gap between germline ends came to 16 bases. This CDR3 reads CASGKHSSAEAFF. The CDR3 DNA follows: TGTGCCAGCGGGAAACACAGTAGCGCTGAAGCTTTCTTT.